Reported below is one T cell receptor beta chain. As processed by the authors: Nucleated cell counts were estimated from reference gene primer amplification. Sequencing used immunoSEQ multiplex PCR; TCRdb keeps in-frame clones, though not all of them. For V, J and clone size, that table is used; D and trimming come from the DNA. The table lists around 70,000 clones, 80% to 90% of them singletons, with approximately 4.4% in the top ten. This sample stems from a study of blood T cell repertoires in COVID-19. Across the whole study: Researchers got acute and convalescent COVID-19 samples from the United States, Italy and Spain. Nucleic acid was either cDNA or gDNA, and it came from T cells, B-cell-depleted T cells, or PBMCs.

The germline CDR1 and CDR2 sequences are SGHAT and FQNNGV. The CDR3 is made up of 14 amino acids. Deletions cut 3 bases from V and 0 bases from J, with 6 bases between. The receptor comes from a woman over 75 with active or convalescent COVID-19. The sequenced sample was peripheral blood. The chain couples TRBV11-2 to TRBJ2-1; possibly TRBD2 for D (6 bases). The CDR3 spells CASSLGGSYNEQFF. The CDR3 DNA sequence: TGTGCCAGCAGCTTGGGGGGCTCCTACAATGAGCAGTTCTTC.